What follows describes a single T cell receptor beta chain. Antigen unknown. Method: immunoSEQ multiplex PCR; TCRdb's copy keeps in-frame clones and lacks some. The sample carries about 68,000 clones, about four fifths recorded once. V shed 8 bases, J shed 5 bases, and the junction held 10 bases outside the gene matches. Germline V CDR1 and CDR2: SGHTA, FQGNSA. The CDR3 runs to 14 residues. Time point noted: week 35, safety follow-up. Alongside topical imiquimod, each dose of vaccine comprised 300 ug of mutant IDH1 20-mer peptide. The data belong to a study of a mutant IDH1 vaccine in newly diagnosed glioma. General study findings and limits: Changes in the top peripheral T cell clonotypes seemingly had no bearing on pseudoprogression.

The chain links TRBV7-2 to TRBJ2-7, with 9 bases lining up with TRBD1. The sample consisted of PBMCs, taken from a glioma patient whose treatment included an IDH1 peptide vaccine. This TCR came from a man between 18 and 35 years old with glioma. The CDR3 DNA sequence: TGTGCCAGCCGTCCTCCGGGACAGGGTCACGAGCAGTACTTC. As protein: CASRPPGQGHEQYF. The entire variable domain, with the rest obtained from reference TRBV7-2 and TRBJ2-7, is as follows: GAGVSQSPSNKVTEKGKDVELRCDPISGHTALYWYRQSLGQGLEFLIYFQGNSAPDKSGLPSDRFSAERTGGSVSTLTIQRTQQEDSAVYLCASRPPGQGHEQYFGPGTRLTVT.